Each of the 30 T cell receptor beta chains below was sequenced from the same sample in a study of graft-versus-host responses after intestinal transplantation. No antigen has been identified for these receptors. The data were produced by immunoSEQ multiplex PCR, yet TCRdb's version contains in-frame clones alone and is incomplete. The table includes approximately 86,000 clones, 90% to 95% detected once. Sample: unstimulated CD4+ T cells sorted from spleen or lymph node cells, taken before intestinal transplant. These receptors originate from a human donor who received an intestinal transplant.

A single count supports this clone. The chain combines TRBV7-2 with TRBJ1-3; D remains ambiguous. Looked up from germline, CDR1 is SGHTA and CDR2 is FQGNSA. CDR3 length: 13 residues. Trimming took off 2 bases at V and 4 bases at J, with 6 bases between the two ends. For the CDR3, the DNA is TGTGCCAGCAGCTTACGGCGGGGAAACACCATATATTTT. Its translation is CASSLRRGNTIYF.

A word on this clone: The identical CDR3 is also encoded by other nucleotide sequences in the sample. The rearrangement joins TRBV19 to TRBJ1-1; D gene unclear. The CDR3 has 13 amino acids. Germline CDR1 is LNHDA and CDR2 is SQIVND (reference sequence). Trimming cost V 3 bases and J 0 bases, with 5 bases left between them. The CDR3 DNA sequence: TGTGCCAGTAGTATTCGAGTGAACACTGAAGCTTTCTTT. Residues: CASSIRVNTEAFF. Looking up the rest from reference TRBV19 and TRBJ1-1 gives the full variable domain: DGGITQSPKYLFRKEGQNVTLSCEQNLNHDAMYWYRQDPGQGLRLIYYSQIVNDFQKGDIAEGYSVSREKKESFPLTVTSAQKNPTAFYLCASSIRVNTEAFFGQGTRLTVV.

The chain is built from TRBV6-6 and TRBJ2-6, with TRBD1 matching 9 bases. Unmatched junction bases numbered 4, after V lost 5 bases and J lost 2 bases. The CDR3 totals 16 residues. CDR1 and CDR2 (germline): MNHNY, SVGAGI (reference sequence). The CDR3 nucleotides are TGTGCCAGCAGTAGGGACAGGGAGCCTGGGGCCAACGTCCTGACTTTC. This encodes CASSRDREPGANVLTF.

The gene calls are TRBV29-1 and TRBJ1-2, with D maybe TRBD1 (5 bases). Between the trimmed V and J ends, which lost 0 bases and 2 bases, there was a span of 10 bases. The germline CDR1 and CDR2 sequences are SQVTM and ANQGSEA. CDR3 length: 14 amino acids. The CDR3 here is CSVEDQDMNYGYTF. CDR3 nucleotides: TGCAGCGTTGAAGATCAGGACATGAACTATGGCTACACCTTC.

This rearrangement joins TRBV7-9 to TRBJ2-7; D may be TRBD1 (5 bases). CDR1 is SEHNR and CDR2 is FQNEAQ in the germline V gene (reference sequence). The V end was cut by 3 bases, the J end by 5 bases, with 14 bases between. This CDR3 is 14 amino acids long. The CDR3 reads CASSFKQDLDEQYF. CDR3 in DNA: TGTGCCAGCAGCTTCAAACAGGATCTAGACGAGCAGTACTTC.

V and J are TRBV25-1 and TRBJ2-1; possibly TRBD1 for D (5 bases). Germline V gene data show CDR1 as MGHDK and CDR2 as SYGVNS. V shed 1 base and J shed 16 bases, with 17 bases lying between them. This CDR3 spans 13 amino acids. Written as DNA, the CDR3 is TGTGCCAGCAGTGAATTGGTTAGGGGCACTCCCTTCTTC. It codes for CASSELVRGTPFF.

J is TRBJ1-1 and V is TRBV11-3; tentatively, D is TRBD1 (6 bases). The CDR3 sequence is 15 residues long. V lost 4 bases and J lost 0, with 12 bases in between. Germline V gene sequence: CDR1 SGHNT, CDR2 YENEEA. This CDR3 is CASSSSTGMNTEAFF. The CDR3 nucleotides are TGTGCCAGCAGCTCATCCACAGGGATGAACACTGAAGCTTTCTTT. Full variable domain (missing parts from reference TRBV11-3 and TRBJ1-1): EAGVVQSPRYKIIEKKQPVAFWCNPISGHNTLYWYLQNLGQGPELLIRYENEEAVDDSQLPKDRFSAERLKGVDSTLKIQPAELGDSAVYLCASSSSTGMNTEAFFGQGTRLTVV.

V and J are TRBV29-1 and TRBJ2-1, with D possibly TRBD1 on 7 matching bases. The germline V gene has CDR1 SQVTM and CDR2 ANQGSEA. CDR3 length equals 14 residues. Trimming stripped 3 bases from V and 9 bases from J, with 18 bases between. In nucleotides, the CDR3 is TGCAGCGTTGATAGGGTACTAGCAGGGGGTGAGCAGTTCTTC. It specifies CSVDRVLAGGEQFF.

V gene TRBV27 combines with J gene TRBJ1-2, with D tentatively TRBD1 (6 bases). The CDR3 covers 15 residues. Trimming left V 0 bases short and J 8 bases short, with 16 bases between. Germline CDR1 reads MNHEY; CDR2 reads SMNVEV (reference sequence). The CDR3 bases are TGTGCCAGCAGTTTATCGCCGGGGGGGCGTAGAGGCTACACCTTC. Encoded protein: CASSLSPGGRRGYTF.

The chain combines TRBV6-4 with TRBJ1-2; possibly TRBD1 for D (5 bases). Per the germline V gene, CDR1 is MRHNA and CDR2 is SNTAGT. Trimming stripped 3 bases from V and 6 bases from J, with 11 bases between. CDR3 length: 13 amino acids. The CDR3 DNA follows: TGTGCCAGCAGTGAGGGGCCAGGCCATGGCTACACCTTC. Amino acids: CASSEGPGHGYTF.

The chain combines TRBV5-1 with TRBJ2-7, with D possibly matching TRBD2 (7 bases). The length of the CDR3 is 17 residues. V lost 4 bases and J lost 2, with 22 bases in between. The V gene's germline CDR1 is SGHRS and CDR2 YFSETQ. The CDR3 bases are TGCGCCAGCAGCCCACGGGAAGGGGGGGTACTGACCTACGAGCAGTACTTC. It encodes CASSPREGGVLTYEQYF.

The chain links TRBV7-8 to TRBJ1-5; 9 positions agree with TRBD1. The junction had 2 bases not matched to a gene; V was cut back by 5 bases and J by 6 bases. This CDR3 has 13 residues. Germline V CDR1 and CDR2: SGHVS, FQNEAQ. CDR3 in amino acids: CASSPTGGQPQHF. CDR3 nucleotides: TGTGCCAGCAGCCCGACAGGGGGTCAGCCCCAGCATTTT.

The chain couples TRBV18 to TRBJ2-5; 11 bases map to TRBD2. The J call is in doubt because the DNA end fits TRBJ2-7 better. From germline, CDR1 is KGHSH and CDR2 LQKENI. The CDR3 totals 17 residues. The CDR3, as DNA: TGTGCCAGCTCACCCACAAAAGGACTAGCGGGTATCTACGAGCAGTACTTC. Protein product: CASSPTKGLAGIYEQYF.

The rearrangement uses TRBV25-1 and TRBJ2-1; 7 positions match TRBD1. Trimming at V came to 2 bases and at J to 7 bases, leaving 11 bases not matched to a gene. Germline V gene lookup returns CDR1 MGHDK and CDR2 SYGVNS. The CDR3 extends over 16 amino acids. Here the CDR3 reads CASSETRDSSFNEQFF. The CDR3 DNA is TGTGCCAGCAGTGAAACTCGGGACAGCAGTTTTAATGAGCAGTTCTTC.

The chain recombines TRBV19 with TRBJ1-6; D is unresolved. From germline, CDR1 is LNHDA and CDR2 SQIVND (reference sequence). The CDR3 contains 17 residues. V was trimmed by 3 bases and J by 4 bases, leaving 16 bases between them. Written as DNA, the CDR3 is TGTGCCAGTAGTATCTCCCCGGCGGCAGCTTATAATTCACCCCTCCACTTT. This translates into CASSISPAAAYNSPLHF.

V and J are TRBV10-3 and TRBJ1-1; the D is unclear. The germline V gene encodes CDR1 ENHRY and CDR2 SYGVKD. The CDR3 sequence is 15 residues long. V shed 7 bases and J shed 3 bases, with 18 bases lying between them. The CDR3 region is CAITGRFGEDTEAFF. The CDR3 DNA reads TGTGCCATCACTGGGAGGTTTGGAGAGGACACTGAAGCTTTCTTT.

CDR3 protein: CASRQDSSTDTQYF. The CDR3, as DNA: TGTGCCAGCAGGCAGGACAGTAGCACAGATACGCAGTATTTT. The chain uses TRBV7-2 and TRBJ2-3; D might be TRBD1 (6 bases). V was clipped by 6 bases and J by 0 bases, with 10 bases between them. The CDR3 runs to 14 residues. Germline V gene lookup returns CDR1 SGHTA and CDR2 FQGNSA. Drawing the rest from reference TRBV7-2 and TRBJ2-3, the complete variable domain is GAGVSQSPSNKVTEKGKDVELRCDPISGHTALYWYRQSLGQGLEFLIYFQGNSAPDKSGLPSDRFSAERTGGSVSTLTIQRTQQEDSAVYLCASRQDSSTDTQYFGPGTRLTVL.

CDR3 sequence (DNA): TGTGCCTGGAGTTGGCGACAGGGGGCAGATACGCAGTATTTT. Protein sequence: CAWSWRQGADTQYF. This chain joins TRBV30 and TRBJ2-3, with 9 bases identical to TRBD1. Per germline, CDR1 GTSNPN and CDR2 SVGIG (reference sequence). The J segment lost 4 bases and the V segment lost 2 bases, leaving 4 bases of the junction unmatched. This CDR3 is built from 14 residues.

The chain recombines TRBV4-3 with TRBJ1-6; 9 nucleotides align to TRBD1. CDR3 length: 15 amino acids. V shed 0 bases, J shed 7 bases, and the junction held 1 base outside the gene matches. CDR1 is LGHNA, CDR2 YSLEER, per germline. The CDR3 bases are TGCGCCAGCAGCCAAGAAGGACAGGGGAATTCACCCCTCCACTTT. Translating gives CASSQEGQGNSPLHF.

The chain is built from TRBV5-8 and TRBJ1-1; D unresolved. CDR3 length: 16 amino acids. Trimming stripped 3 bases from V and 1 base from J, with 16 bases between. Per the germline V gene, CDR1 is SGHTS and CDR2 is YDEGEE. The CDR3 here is CASSSHGSLKNTEAFF. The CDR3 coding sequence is TGTGCCAGCAGCTCGCACGGGTCCCTTAAGAACACTGAAGCTTTCTTT.

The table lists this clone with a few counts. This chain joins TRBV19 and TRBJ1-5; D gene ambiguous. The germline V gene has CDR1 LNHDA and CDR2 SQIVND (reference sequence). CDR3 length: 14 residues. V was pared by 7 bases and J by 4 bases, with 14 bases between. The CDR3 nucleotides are TGTGCCAGTAAGCAAGTCGTCGAAAATCAGCCCCAGCATTTT. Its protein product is CASKQVVENQPQHF.

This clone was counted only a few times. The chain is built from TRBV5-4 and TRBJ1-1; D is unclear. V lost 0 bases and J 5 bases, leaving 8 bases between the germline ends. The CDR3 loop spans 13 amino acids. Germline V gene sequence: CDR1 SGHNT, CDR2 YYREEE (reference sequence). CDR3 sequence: CASSLAVETEAFF. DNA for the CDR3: TGTGCCAGCAGCTTGGCTGTGGAGACTGAAGCTTTCTTT.

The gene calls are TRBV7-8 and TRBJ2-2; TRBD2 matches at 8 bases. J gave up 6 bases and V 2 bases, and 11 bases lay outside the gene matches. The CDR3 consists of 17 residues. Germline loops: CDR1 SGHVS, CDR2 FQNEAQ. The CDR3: CASSLLGGTRGSGELFF. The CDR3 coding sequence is TGTGCCAGCAGCTTATTAGGCGGGACTAGAGGATCCGGGGAGCTGTTTTTT.

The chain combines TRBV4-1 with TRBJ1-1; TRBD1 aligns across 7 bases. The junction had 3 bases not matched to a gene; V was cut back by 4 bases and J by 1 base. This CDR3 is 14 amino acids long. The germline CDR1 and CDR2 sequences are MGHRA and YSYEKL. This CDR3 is CASSPRQGNTEAFF. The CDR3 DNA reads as TGCGCCAGCAGCCCGCGACAGGGGAACACTGAAGCTTTCTTT.

The CDR3 reads CASSSWGGATNQPQHF. The CDR3, as DNA: TGTGCCAGTAGTTCTTGGGGGGGGGCGACTAATCAGCCCCAGCATTTT. The chain couples TRBV19 to TRBJ1-5, with TRBD1 as a possible D gene (6 bases). The CDR3 covers 16 residues. V was clipped by 5 bases and J by 4 bases, with 18 bases between them. Germline loops: CDR1 LNHDA, CDR2 SQIVND (reference sequence). The whole variable domain, filled in from reference TRBV19 and TRBJ1-5, reads DGGITQSPKYLFRKEGQNVTLSCEQNLNHDAMYWYRQDPGQGLRLIYYSQIVNDFQKGDIAEGYSVSREKKESFPLTVTSAQKNPTAFYLCASSSWGGATNQPQHFGDGTRLSIL.

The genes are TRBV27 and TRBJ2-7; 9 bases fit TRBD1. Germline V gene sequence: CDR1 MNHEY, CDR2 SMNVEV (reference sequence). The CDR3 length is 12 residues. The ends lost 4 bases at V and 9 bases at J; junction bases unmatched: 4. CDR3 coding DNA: TGTGCCAGCAGTTCCGGACAGGGGAGGCAGTACTTC. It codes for CASSSGQGRQYF.

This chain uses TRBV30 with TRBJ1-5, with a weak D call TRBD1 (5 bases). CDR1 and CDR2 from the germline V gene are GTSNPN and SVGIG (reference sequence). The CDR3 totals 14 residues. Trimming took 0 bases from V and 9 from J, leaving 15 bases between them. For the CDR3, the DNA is TGTGCCTGGAGTGTTTTGGGGGGGAAGTTGCCCCAGCATTTT. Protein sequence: CAWSVLGGKLPQHF.

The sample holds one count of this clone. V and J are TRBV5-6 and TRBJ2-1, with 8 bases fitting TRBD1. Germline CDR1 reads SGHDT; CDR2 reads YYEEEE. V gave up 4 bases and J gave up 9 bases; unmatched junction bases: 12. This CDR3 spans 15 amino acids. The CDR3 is CASSGPQGAVTEQFF. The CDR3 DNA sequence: TGTGCCAGCAGCGGCCCCCAGGGGGCGGTGACTGAGCAGTTCTTC.

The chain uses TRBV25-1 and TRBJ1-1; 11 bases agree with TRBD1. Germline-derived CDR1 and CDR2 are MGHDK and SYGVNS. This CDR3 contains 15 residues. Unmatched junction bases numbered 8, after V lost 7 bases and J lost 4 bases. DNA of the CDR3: TGTGCCAGCATGAGAGCCGGGACAGGGGGCACTGAAGCTTTCTTT. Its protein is CASMRAGTGGTEAFF.

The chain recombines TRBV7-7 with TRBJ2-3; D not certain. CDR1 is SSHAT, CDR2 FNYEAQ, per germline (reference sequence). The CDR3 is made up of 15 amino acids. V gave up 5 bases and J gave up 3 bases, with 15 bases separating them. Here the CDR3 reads CASSPSGTLTDTQYF. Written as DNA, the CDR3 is TGTGCCAGCAGCCCAAGTGGTACCCTAACAGATACGCAGTATTTT.